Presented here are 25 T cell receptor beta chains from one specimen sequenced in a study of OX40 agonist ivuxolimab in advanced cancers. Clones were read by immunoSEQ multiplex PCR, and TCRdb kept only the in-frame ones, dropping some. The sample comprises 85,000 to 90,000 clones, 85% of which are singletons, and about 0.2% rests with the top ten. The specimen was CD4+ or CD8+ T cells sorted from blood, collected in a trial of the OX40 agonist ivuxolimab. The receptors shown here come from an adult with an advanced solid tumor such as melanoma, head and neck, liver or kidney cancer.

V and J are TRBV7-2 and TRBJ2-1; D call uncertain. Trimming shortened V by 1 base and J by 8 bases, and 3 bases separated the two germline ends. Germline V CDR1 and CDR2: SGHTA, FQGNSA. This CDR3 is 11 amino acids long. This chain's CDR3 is CASSLDYEQFF. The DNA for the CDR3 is TGTGCCAGCAGCTTAGACTATGAGCAGTTCTTC.

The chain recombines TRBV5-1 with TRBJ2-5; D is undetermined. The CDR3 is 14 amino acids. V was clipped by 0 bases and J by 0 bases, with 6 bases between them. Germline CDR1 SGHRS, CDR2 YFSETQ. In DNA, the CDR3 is TGCGCCAGCAGCTTGGACCCAAACCAAGAGACCCAGTACTTC. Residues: CASSLDPNQETQYF.

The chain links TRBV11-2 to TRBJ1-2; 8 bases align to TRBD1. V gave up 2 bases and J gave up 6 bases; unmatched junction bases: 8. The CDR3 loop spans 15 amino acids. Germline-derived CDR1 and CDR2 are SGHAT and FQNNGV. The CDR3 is CASSLLRVTGDGYTF. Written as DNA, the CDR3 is TGTGCCAGCAGCTTACTTCGTGTGACAGGGGATGGCTACACCTTC.

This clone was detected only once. CDR3 sequence reads: CASSPFLGAGTNEKLFF. The CDR3 DNA is TGTGCCAGCTCACCATTCCTTGGGGCTGGAACTAATGAAAAACTGTTTTTT. The rearrangement uses TRBV18 and TRBJ1-4, with TRBD1 as a possible D gene (5 bases). This CDR3 has 17 amino acids. The V end was cut by 2 bases, the J end by 1 base, with 14 bases between. The germline gives CDR1 KGHSH, CDR2 LQKENI.

The CDR3 DNA reads TGTGCCAGCAGTTTCCTCGGGACAGCAAAATTAAACGAGCAGTACTTC. This encodes CASSFLGTAKLNEQYF. V and J are TRBV27 and TRBJ2-7; 7 bases agree with TRBD1. Germline trimming cut 3 bases from V and 5 bases from J; bases unmatched to any gene: 13. This CDR3 contains 16 residues. Germline CDR1 and CDR2: MNHEY and SMNVEV (reference sequence).

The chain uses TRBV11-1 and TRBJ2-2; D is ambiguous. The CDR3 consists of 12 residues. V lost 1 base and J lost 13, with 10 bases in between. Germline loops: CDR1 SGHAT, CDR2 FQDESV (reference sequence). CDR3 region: CASSLVASRLFF. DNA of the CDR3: TGTGCCAGCAGCTTAGTGGCCTCTCGGCTGTTTTTT.

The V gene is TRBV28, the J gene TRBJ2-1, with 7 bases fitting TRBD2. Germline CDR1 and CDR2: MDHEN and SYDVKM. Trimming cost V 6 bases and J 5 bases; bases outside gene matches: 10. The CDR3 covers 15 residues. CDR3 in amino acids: CASSPQTSPDNEQFF. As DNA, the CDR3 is TGTGCCAGCAGCCCACAGACTAGCCCAGACAATGAGCAGTTCTTC. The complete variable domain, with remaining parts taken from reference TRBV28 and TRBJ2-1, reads DVKVTQSSRYLVKRTGEKVFLECVQDMDHENMFWYRQDPGLGLRLIYFSYDVKMKEKGDIPEGYSVSREKKERFSLILESASTNQTSMYLCASSPQTSPDNEQFFGPGTRLTVL.

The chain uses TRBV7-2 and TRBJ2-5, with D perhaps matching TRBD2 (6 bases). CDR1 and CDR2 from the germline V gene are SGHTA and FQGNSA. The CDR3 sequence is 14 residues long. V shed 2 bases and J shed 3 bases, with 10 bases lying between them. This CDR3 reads CASSLSGGKETQYF. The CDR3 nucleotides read TGTGCCAGCAGCTTATCGGGCGGGAAAGAGACCCAGTACTTC.

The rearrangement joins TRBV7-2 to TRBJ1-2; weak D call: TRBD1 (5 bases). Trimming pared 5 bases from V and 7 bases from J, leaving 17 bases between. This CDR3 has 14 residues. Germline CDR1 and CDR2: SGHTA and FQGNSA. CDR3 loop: CASSTRDLGSGYTF. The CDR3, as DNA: TGTGCCAGCAGCACCCGGGACCTCGGTAGTGGCTACACCTTC.

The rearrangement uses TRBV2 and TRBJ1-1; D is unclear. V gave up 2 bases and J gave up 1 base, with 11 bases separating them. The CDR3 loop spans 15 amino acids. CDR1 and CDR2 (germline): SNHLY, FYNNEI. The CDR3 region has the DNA TGTGCCAGCAGTGAATATGGGGTAGGGAACACTGAAGCTTTCTTT. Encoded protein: CASSEYGVGNTEAFF.

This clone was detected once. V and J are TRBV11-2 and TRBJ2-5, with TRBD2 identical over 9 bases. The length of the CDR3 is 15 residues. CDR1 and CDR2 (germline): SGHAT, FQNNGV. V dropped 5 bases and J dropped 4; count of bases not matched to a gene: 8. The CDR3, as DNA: TGTGCCAGCAGCATTAGCGGGAGTTCCGCAGAGACCCAGTACTTC. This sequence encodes CASSISGSSAETQYF.

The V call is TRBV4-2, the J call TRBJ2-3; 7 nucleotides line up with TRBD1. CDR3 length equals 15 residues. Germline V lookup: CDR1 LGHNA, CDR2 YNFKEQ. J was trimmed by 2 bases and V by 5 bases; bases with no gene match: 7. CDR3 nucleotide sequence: TGTGCCAGCAGCATCAATAGGGGGCTCACAGATACGCAGTATTTT. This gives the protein CASSINRGLTDTQYF.

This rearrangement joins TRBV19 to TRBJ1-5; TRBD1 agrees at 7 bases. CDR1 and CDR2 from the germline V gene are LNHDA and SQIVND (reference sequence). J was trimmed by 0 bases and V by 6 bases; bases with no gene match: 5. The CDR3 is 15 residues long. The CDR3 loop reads CASSRQGLSNQPQHF. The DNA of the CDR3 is TGTGCCAGTAGCCGACAGGGTCTTAGCAATCAGCCCCAGCATTTT.

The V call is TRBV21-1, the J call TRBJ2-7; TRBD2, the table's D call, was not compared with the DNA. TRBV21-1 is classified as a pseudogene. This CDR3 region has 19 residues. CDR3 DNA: TGTGCCAGCAGCAAAGAAACCGGGACTAGCGGGGGGGCCAAGTTCGAGCAGTACGTC. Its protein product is CASSKETGTSGGAKFEQYV.

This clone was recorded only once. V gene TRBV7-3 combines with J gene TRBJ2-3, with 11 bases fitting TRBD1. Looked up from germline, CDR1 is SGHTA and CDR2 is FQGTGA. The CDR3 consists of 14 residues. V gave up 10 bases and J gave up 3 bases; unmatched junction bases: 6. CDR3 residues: CATSGTGGTDTQYF. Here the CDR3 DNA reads TGTGCCACGTCCGGGACAGGGGGGACAGATACGCAGTATTTT.

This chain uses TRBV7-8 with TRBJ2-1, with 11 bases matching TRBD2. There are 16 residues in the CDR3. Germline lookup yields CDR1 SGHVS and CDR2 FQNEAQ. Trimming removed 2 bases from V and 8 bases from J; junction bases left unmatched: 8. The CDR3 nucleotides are TGTGCCAGCAGCTTAATAAGGACTAGCGGGTACCATGAGCAGTTCTTC. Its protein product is CASSLIRTSGYHEQFF.

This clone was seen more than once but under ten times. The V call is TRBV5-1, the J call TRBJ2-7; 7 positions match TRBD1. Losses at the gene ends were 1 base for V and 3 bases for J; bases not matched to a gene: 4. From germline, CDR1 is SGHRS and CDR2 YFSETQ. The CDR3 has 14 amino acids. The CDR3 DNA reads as TGCGCCAGCAGCTTGTCCGCAGGGGGCTACGAGCAGTACGTC. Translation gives CASSLSAGGYEQYV.

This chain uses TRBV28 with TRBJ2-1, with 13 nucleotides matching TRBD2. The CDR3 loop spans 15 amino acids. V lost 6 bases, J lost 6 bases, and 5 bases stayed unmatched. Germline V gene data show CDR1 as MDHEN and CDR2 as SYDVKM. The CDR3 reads CASRLLAGGLNEQFF. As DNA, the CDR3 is TGTGCCAGCAGGCTACTAGCGGGGGGGCTCAATGAGCAGTTCTTC.

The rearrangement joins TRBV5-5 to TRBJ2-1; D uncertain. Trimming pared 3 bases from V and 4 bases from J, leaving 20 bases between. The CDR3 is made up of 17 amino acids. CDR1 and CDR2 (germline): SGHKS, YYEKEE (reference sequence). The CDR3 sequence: CASSSPPDSQLYNEQFF. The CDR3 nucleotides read TGTGCCAGCAGCTCCCCGCCCGACTCCCAGCTATACAATGAGCAGTTCTTC. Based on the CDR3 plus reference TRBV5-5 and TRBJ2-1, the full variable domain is DAGVTQSPTHLIKTRGQQVTLRCSPISGHKSVSWYQQVLGQGPQFIFQYYEKEERGRGNFPDRFSARQFPNYSSELNVNALLLGDSALYLCASSSPPDSQLYNEQFFGPGTRLTVL.

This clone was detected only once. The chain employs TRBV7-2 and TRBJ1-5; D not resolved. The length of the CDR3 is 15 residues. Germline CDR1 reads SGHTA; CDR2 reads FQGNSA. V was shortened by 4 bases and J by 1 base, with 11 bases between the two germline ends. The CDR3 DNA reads TGTGCCAGCAGCTCAGCCCCGGACAGCAATCAGCCCCAGCATTTT. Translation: CASSSAPDSNQPQHF.

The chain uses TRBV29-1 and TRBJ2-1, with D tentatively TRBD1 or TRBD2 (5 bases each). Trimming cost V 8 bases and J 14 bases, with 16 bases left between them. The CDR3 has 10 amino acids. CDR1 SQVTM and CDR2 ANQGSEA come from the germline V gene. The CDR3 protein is CSIPGQGEFF. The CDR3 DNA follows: TGCAGCATCCCGGGGCAGGGCGAGTTCTTC.

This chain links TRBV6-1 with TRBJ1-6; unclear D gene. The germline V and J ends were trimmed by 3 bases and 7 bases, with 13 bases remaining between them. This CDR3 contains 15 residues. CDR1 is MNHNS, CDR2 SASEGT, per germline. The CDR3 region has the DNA TGTGCCAGCAGTGACCAGGACCCAATGAATTCACCCCTCCACTTT. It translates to CASSDQDPMNSPLHF.

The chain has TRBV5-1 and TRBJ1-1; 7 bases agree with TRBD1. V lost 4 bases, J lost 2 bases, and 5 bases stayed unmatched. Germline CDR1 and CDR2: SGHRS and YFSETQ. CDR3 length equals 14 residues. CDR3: CASSPGQPNTEAFF. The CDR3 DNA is TGCGCCAGCAGCCCGGGACAGCCTAACACTGAAGCTTTCTTT.

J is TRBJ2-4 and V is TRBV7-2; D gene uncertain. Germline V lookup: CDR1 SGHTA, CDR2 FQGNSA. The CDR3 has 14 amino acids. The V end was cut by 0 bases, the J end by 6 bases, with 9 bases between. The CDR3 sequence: CASSLAAVVNIQYF. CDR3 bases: TGTGCCAGCAGCTTAGCCGCCGTTGTAAACATTCAGTACTTC.

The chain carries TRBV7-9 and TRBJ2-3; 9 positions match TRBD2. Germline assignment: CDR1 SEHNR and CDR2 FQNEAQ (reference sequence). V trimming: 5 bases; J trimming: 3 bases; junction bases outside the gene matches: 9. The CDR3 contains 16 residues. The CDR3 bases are TGTGCCAGCAGCCCCGGGAAACTAGCGGGTACAGATACGCAGTATTTT. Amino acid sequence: CASSPGKLAGTDTQYF.